This T cell receptor beta chain was profiled in a study of cytomegalovirus exposure and HLA in healthy donors. Study results and caveats: Roughly uniform depth of sequencing across donors was assumed in presence/absence analyses. A missense DCLRE1C variant was associated with V- and J-gene trimming of TCR beta chains in a later analysis, and an independent cohort replicated the association.

Nominal health characterized the donors when sampled, though unrecorded immune exposures were likely. Turning to this clone: Its target is not known.

The CDR3 length is 13 residues. The germline V gene encodes CDR1 LNHDA and CDR2 SQIVND (reference sequence). V dropped 6 bases and J dropped 10; count of bases not matched to a gene: 3. Use of 60 Vbeta and 13 Jbeta primers characterized the PCR. Sequencing used immunoSEQ multiplex PCR; TCRdb keeps in-frame clones, though not all of them. The data hold about 180,000 clones, with over 70% observed a single time. The V and J genes are TRBV19 and TRBJ1-6; 10 bases fit TRBD1. Sequencing used PBMCs. This receptor was obtained from a male donor in good health and CMV-seronegative. The CDR3 nucleotides read TGTGCCAGTAGGACGACAGGGGGCTCACCCCTCCACTTT. Translation gives CASRTTGGSPLHF. Complete variable domain (other parts from reference TRBV19 and TRBJ1-6): DGGITQSPKYLFRKEGQNVTLSCEQNLNHDAMYWYRQDPGQGLRLIYYSQIVNDFQKGDIAEGYSVSREKKESFPLTVTSAQKNPTAFYLCASRTTGGSPLHFGNGTRLTVT.